Following are 29 T cell receptor beta chains from one sample sequenced in a study of cytotoxic CD8 clonotypes in ibrutinib-treated CLL. Clones were sequenced by immunoSEQ multiplex PCR, and TCRdb holds only the in-frame ones, with some missing. The sample records 150,000 or so clones, over 75% being singletons. Sample: PBMCs, taken after 24 months of ibrutinib treatment. The receptor source for this set is a human donor with chronic lymphocytic leukemia.

Relative to its sample, this clone is medium-sized. This sequence joins TRBV19 and TRBJ1-5; D call uncertain. Trimming cost V 8 bases and J 6 bases, with 17 bases left between them. In germline, CDR1 is LNHDA, CDR2 SQIVND (reference sequence). The CDR3 runs to 14 residues. The CDR3 loop reads CASRPESRTQPQHF. DNA of the CDR3: TGTGCCAGTCGACCTGAGAGCAGAACTCAGCCCCAGCATTTT.

This sequence joins TRBV11-2 and TRBJ2-1; D not certain. Trimming shortened V by 1 base and J by 3 bases, and 10 bases separated the two germline ends. The CDR3 has 15 amino acids. CDR1 and CDR2 (germline): SGHAT, FQNNGV. The CDR3 is CASSLGSTDYNEQFF. The CDR3 DNA is TGTGCCAGCAGCTTAGGGTCTACGGACTACAATGAGCAGTTCTTC.

The chain's CDR3 is CASSSARQTVNYGYTF. The CDR3 nucleotides read TGTGCCAGCAGCTCCGCGCGACAGACCGTTAACTATGGCTACACCTTC. This chain connects TRBV7-2 to TRBJ1-2, with a tentative D call TRBD1 (5 bases). This CDR3 has 16 amino acids. V was shortened by 4 bases and J by 1 base, with 16 bases between the two germline ends. In germline, CDR1 is SGHTA, CDR2 FQGNSA.

This clone was found once. V gene TRBV5-1 combines with J gene TRBJ2-2; 12 nucleotides align to TRBD2. After removal of 3 bases from V and 3 bases from J, the junction contained 6 bases not matched to a gene. The CDR3 has 17 amino acids. The germline gives CDR1 SGHRS, CDR2 YFSETQ. CDR3 amino acids: CASSSSGGASHTGELFF. The CDR3 nucleotides read TGCGCCAGCAGCTCTAGCGGGGGGGCTTCCCACACCGGGGAGCTGTTTTTT.

The J gene is TRBJ2-7, the V gene TRBV18, with 10 bases matching TRBD2. V dropped 3 bases and J dropped 2; count of bases not matched to a gene: 7. This CDR3 has 16 residues. CDR1 and CDR2 (germline): KGHSH, LQKENI. The CDR3 DNA reads TGTGCCAGCTCACCCAAAATGGGACTAGCGCCCTACGAGCAGTACTTC. This sequence encodes CASSPKMGLAPYEQYF.

The J gene is TRBJ1-4, the V gene TRBV30; D not resolved. The CDR3 has 12 residues. Germline assignment: CDR1 GTSNPN and CDR2 SVGIG (reference sequence). Trimming cost V 7 bases and J 3 bases, with 9 bases left between them. The CDR3 loop is CASTRSNEKLFF. The CDR3 DNA follows: TGTGCCTCCACTAGGTCTAATGAAAAACTGTTTTTT.

This chain connects TRBV28 to TRBJ1-1; possible D gene TRBD1, 5 bases. V was pared by 6 bases and J by 2 bases, with 19 bases between. From germline, CDR1 is MDHEN and CDR2 SYDVKM. The CDR3 has 16 amino acids. CDR3 bases: TGTGCCAGCAGAACCGGACACACTAGACAAAACACTGAAGCTTTCTTT. It is translated as CASRTGHTRQNTEAFF.

The V call is TRBV7-2, the J call TRBJ2-3; 7 bases are a match to TRBD2. CDR1 is SGHTA, CDR2 FQGNSA, per germline. V lost 6 bases, J lost 3 bases, and 3 bases stayed unmatched. The CDR3 consists of 13 residues. For the CDR3, the DNA is TGTGCCAGCAGTCGGGGAGGGACAGATACGCAGTATTTT. It translates to CASSRGGTDTQYF.

The J gene is TRBJ2-2, the V gene TRBV11-2, with 10 positions matching TRBD1. Germline V gene data show CDR1 as SGHAT and CDR2 as FQNNGV. This CDR3 is 16 amino acids long. V was clipped by 4 bases and J by 5 bases; unmatched bases: 7. DNA for the CDR3: TGTGCCAGCAGCTCCGACAGGGGGCGCCGGACCGGGGAGCTGTTTTTT. Amino acids: CASSSDRGRRTGELFF.

This rearrangement joins TRBV6-5 to TRBJ2-5; 7 bases map to TRBD2. Per the germline V gene, CDR1 is MNHEY and CDR2 is SVGAGI. CDR3 length equals 13 residues. V shed 7 bases and J 7 bases; nucleotides not matched to a gene: 9. This chain's CDR3 is CASTGGGRVTQYF. The CDR3 DNA reads as TGTGCCAGCACAGGCGGGGGAAGGGTGACCCAGTACTTC.

V is TRBV4-3 and J is TRBJ2-7, with D perhaps matching TRBD2 (5 bases). Trimming pared 1 base from V and 4 bases from J, leaving 14 bases between. From germline, CDR1 is LGHNA and CDR2 YSLEER. The CDR3 is made up of 15 amino acids. This CDR3 is CASSQVVHWTYEQYF. Written as DNA, the CDR3 is TGCGCCAGCAGCCAAGTGGTTCATTGGACTTACGAGCAGTACTTC.

The V and J genes are TRBV6-5 and TRBJ2-1; 7 bases fit TRBD2. The germline gives CDR1 MNHEY, CDR2 SVGAGI. This CDR3 is 12 amino acids long. V gave up 6 bases and J gave up 6 bases; unmatched junction bases: 2. CDR3 protein: CASSTSANEQFF. For the CDR3, the DNA is TGTGCCAGCAGCACTAGCGCCAATGAGCAGTTCTTC.

The gene calls are TRBV18 and TRBJ2-1; no firm D call. Trimming cost V 3 bases and J 10 bases, with 13 bases left between them. This CDR3 comprises 13 residues. Germline V gene data show CDR1 as KGHSH and CDR2 as LQKENI. The CDR3: CASSPELLREQFF. Written as DNA, the CDR3 is TGTGCCAGCTCACCTGAGCTACTCCGGGAGCAGTTCTTC.

The chain joins TRBV2 to TRBJ2-7; D may be TRBD2 (5 bases). Trimming pared 2 bases from V and 0 bases from J, leaving 11 bases between. The CDR3 covers 15 residues. Looked up from germline, CDR1 is SNHLY and CDR2 is FYNNEI. The CDR3 DNA sequence: TGTGCCAGCAGTGAAAAGGACTGGCCCTCCTACGAGCAGTACTTC. It specifies CASSEKDWPSYEQYF.

This clone was seen a few times. The chain has TRBV10-3 and TRBJ1-2; weak D call: TRBD1 (6 bases). Germline V CDR1 and CDR2: ENHRY, SYGVKD. V gave up 1 base and J gave up 6 bases, with 12 bases separating them. The CDR3 runs 14 residues. CDR3 sequence: CAISELAGENGYTF. CDR3 nucleotides: TGTGCCATCAGTGAGTTGGCAGGGGAGAATGGCTACACCTTC.

This chain connects TRBV28 to TRBJ1-4, with 8 bases identical to TRBD1. Germline-derived CDR1 and CDR2 are MDHEN and SYDVKM. The CDR3 covers 18 residues. The J segment lost 4 bases and the V segment lost 4 bases, leaving 14 bases of the junction unmatched. DNA of the CDR3: TGTGCCAGCAGTTCCCTCCCTCAGACAGGGGCGATTAATGAAAAACTGTTTTTT. Protein: CASSSLPQTGAINEKLFF.

The chain's CDR3 is CASSLSLGQGFNEQFF. In nucleotides, the CDR3 is TGCGCCAGCAGCTTGAGTTTAGGACAGGGGTTCAATGAGCAGTTCTTC. The chain uses TRBV5-1 and TRBJ2-1; TRBD1 aligns across 9 bases. The length of the CDR3 is 16 residues. Trimming took 1 base from V and 6 from J; bases not matched to a gene: 8. Looked up from germline, CDR1 is SGHRS and CDR2 is YFSETQ.

The chain carries TRBV28 and TRBJ2-2; 12 bases fit TRBD1. Germline V gene data show CDR1 as MDHEN and CDR2 as SYDVKM. The CDR3 contains 17 residues. V lost 7 bases, J lost 6 bases, and 12 bases stayed unmatched. The CDR3 DNA follows: TGTGCCAGCACCCCTCCCGGGACAGGGGGCAAGGCCGGGGAGCTGTTTTTT. It codes for CASTPPGTGGKAGELFF.

The rearrangement uses TRBV11-3 and TRBJ2-2; a possible D gene is TRBD1 (5 bases). The CDR3 has 16 amino acids. Trimming stripped 4 bases from V and 2 bases from J, with 14 bases between. The germline V gene has CDR1 SGHNT and CDR2 YENEEA. The CDR3 loop reads CASSSRADRNTGELFF. DNA of the CDR3: TGTGCCAGCAGCTCTAGAGCTGACAGAAACACCGGGGAGCTGTTTTTT. Using reference TRBV11-3 and TRBJ2-2 for the parts outside the CDR3, the full variable domain is EAGVVQSPRYKIIEKKQPVAFWCNPISGHNTLYWYLQNLGQGPELLIRYENEEAVDDSQLPKDRFSAERLKGVDSTLKIQPAELGDSAVYLCASSSRADRNTGELFFGEGSRLTVL.

V gene TRBV25-1 combines with J gene TRBJ1-5; the D gene is possibly TRBD1 (6 bases). CDR3 length: 12 residues. Trimming shortened V by 3 bases and J by 10 bases, and 10 bases separated the two germline ends. The V gene's germline CDR1 is MGHDK and CDR2 SYGVNS. CDR3 bases: TGTGCCAGCAGTGAGATCAGGGGTCCCCAGCATTTT. It codes for CASSEIRGPQHF.

V usage is TRBV5-1 and J usage is TRBJ2-6; D not resolved. The CDR3 has 12 residues. Germline CDR1 SGHRS, CDR2 YFSETQ. V was shortened by 4 bases and J by 6 bases, with 5 bases between the two germline ends. In DNA, the CDR3 is TGCGCCAGCAGCCCCGAGGCCAACGTCCTGACTTTC. Translated, it gives CASSPEANVLTF.

Comments on this clone: One junction end disagrees with the germline gene, perhaps due to a read error. The V call is TRBV5-1, the J call TRBJ1-4; no clear D gene. This CDR3 spans 14 amino acids. CDR1 is SGHRS, CDR2 YFSETQ, per germline. The CDR3 spells CASRVGPTSEKLFF. CDR3 nucleotides: TGCGCCAGCAGGGTAGGGCCAACTAGTGAAAAACTGTTTTTT.

This chain joins TRBV5-1 and TRBJ2-2; perhaps TRBD1 as D (5 bases). Deletions cut 6 bases from V and 6 bases from J, with 15 bases between. Germline V gives CDR1 SGHRS, CDR2 YFSETQ. The CDR3 runs to 14 residues. The CDR3 sequence is CASIEISGSGELFF. DNA of the CDR3: TGCGCCAGCATCGAGATCTCAGGGTCCGGGGAGCTGTTTTTT.

The gene calls are TRBV19 and TRBJ1-5; 10 bases match TRBD1. Per the germline V gene, CDR1 is LNHDA and CDR2 is SQIVND (reference sequence). The CDR3 sequence is 15 residues long. The junction had 10 bases not matched to a gene; V was cut back by 7 bases and J by 7 bases. The CDR3 sequence: CASKAGTGVGQPQHF. The CDR3 bases are TGTGCCAGTAAGGCCGGGACAGGGGTCGGGCAGCCCCAGCATTTT. The variable domain in full, completed from reference TRBV19 and TRBJ1-5, reads DGGITQSPKYLFRKEGQNVTLSCEQNLNHDAMYWYRQDPGQGLRLIYYSQIVNDFQKGDIAEGYSVSREKKESFPLTVTSAQKNPTAFYLCASKAGTGVGQPQHFGDGTRLSIL.

This chain joins TRBV12-5 and TRBJ1-1; D unclear. Germline V CDR1 and CDR2: LGHNT, FRNRAP. Trimming pared 5 bases from V and 0 bases from J, leaving 10 bases between. The CDR3 consists of 14 residues. CDR3 amino acids: CASGRSAVNTEAFF. CDR3 bases: TGTGCTAGTGGTCGGTCGGCGGTGAACACTGAAGCTTTCTTT. The variable domain in full, with the rest retrieved from reference TRBV12-5 and TRBJ1-1, is DARVTQTPRHKVTEMGQEVTMRCQPILGHNTVFWYRQTMMQGLELLAYFRNRAPLDDSGMPKDRFSAEMPDATLATLKIQPSEPRDSAVYFCASGRSAVNTEAFFGQGTRLTVV.

The chain has TRBV18 and TRBJ2-5; D gene unclear. The CDR3 is 11 amino acids. Germline CDR1 reads KGHSH; CDR2 reads LQKENI. The germline V and J ends were trimmed by 5 bases and 3 bases, with 4 bases remaining between them. The chain's CDR3 is CASSFKETQYF. The CDR3 region has the DNA TGTGCCAGCTCATTTAAAGAGACCCAGTACTTC. Complete variable domain (other parts from reference TRBV18 and TRBJ2-5): NAGVMQNPRHLVRRRGQEARLRCSPMKGHSHVYWYRQLPEEGLKFMVYLQKENIIDESGMPKERFSAEFPKEGPSILRIQQVVRGDSAAYFCASSFKETQYFGPGTRLLVL.

The chain is built from TRBV14 and TRBJ1-2; 12 positions match TRBD1. Losses at the gene ends were 1 base for V and 4 bases for J; bases not matched to a gene: 7. CDR3 length equals 17 residues. Germline V lookup: CDR1 SGHDN, CDR2 FVKESK. The CDR3 nucleotides are TGTGCCAGCAGCCAAGTGGGGACAGGGGGCGGCGGCTATGGCTACACCTTC. The encoded protein is CASSQVGTGGGGYGYTF. The entire variable domain, with the rest obtained from reference TRBV14 and TRBJ1-2, is as follows: EAGVTQFPSHSVIEKGQTVTLRCDPISGHDNLYWYRRVMGKEIKFLLHFVKESKQDESGMPNNRFLAERTGGTYSTLKVQPAELEDSGVYFCASSQVGTGGGGYGYTFGSGTRLTVV.

The genes are TRBV20-1 and TRBJ2-7, with a possible D match to TRBD1 (5 bases). The CDR3 loop spans 11 amino acids. Deletions cut 6 bases from V and 3 bases from J, with 9 bases between. In germline, CDR1 is DFQATT, CDR2 SNEGSKA (reference sequence). The CDR3 here is CSAQGFYEQYF. Here the CDR3 DNA reads TGCAGTGCCCAGGGTTTCTACGAGCAGTACTTC.

The genes are TRBV7-3 and TRBJ1-1, with D uncertain. Germline V gene data show CDR1 as SGHTA and CDR2 as FQGTGA. CDR3 length: 12 amino acids. Trimming stripped 1 base from V and 11 bases from J, with 11 bases between. CDR3 bases: TGTGCCAGCAGCTTAATGGGCGATAGGGCTTTCTTT. Protein: CASSLMGDRAFF.